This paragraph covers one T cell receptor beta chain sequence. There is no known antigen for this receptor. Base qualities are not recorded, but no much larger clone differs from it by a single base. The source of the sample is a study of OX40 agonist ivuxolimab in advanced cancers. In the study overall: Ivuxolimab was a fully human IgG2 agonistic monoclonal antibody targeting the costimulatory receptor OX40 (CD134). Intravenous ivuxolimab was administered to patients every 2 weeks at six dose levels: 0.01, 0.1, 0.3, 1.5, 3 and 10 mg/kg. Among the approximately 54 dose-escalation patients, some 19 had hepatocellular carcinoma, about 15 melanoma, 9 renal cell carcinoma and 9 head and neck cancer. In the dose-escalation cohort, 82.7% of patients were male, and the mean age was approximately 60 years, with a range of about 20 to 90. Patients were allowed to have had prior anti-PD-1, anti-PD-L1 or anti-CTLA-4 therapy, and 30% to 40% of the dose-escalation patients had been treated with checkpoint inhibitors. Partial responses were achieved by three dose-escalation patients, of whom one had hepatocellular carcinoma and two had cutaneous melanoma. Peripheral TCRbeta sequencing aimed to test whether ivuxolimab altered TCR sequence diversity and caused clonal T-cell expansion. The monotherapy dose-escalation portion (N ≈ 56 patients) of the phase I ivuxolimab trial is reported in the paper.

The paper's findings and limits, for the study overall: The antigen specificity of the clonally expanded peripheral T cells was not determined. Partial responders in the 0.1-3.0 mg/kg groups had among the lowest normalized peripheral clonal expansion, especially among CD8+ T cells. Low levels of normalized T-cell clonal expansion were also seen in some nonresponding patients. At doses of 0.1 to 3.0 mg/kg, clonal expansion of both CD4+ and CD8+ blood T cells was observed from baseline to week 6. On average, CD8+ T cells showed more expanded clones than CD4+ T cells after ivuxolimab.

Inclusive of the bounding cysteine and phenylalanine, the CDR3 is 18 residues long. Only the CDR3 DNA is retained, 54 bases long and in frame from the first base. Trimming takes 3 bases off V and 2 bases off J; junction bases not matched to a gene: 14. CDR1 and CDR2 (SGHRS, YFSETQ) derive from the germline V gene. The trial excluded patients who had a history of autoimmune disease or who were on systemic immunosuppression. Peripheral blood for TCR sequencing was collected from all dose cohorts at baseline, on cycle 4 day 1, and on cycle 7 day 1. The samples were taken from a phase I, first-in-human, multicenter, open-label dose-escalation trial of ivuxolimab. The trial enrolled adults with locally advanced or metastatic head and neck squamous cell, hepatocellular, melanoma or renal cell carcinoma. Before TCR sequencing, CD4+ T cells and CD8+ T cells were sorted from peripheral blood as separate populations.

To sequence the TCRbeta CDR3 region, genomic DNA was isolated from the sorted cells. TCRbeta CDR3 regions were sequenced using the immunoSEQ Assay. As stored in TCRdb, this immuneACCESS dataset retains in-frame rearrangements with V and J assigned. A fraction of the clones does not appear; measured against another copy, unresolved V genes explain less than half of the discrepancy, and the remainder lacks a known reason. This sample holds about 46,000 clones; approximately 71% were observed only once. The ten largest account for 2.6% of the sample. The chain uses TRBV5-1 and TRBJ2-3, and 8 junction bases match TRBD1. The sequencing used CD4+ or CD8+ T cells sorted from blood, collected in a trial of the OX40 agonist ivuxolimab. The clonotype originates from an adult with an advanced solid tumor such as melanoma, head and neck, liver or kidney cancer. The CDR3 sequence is CASSSLPGGTGFTDTQYF. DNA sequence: TGCGCCAGCAGCTCGCTCCCAGGGGGGACAGGCTTCACAGATACGCAGTATTTT.